Below, one T cell receptor beta chain is given with its context. Profiled with immunoSEQ multiplex PCR; TCRdb holds only in-frame clones, not every one. The table has 270,000 or so clones, under 90% seen once. The sample comes from a study of blood T cell repertoires in COVID-19. Across the study: Whether acute or convalescent, the COVID-19 samples came from the United States, Italy and Spain. PBMCs, B-cell-depleted T cells, or T cells provided the cDNA or gDNA that made up the material.

The source of this sequence is a woman aged 40-49 years who had recovered from COVID-19. Sequencing was carried out using peripheral blood.

The CDR3, as DNA: TGCGCCAGCAGCCACTTGGGGGGTGGCGCAGATACGCAGTATTTT. Translated, it gives CASSHLGGGADTQYF. The V call is TRBV5-1, the J call TRBJ2-3; D perhaps matches TRBD2 (6 bases). Trimming removed 4 bases at V and 4 bases at J, with 16 bases between. The germline V gene encodes CDR1 SGHRS and CDR2 YFSETQ. CDR3 length equals 15 residues.